In its sample, the clone carrying this TCR beta chain was seen once. V lost 0 bases to trimming and J lost 5 bases; unmatched junction nucleotides: 7. CDR3 length: 15 amino acids. Germline lookup yields CDR1 SGHNT and CDR2 YYREEE (reference sequence). How the authors handled the data: How many nucleated cells were present was estimated from reference gene primer amplification. Produced via immunoSEQ multiplex PCR; TCRdb's table is partial and in-frame only. V and J calls and clone size are copied from that table; D and trimming were computed from the DNA. Of about 100,000 clones in the sample, 85% to 90% were seen once. These data originate in a study of blood T cell repertoires in COVID-19. Looking at the study overall: Sites across the United States, Italy and Spain contributed samples from acute and convalescent COVID-19.

Seattle cases were enrolled at active infection and followed longitudinally. The chain joins TRBV5-4 to TRBJ2-7; 8 bases are a match to TRBD1. This TCR was sampled from a human donor with COVID-19, enrolled during active disease. The donor label of this sample is uncertain. The sample taken for sequencing was peripheral blood. This chain's CDR3 is CASSLVGRGLDEQYF. The DNA of the CDR3 is TGTGCCAGCAGCTTGGTCGGCAGGGGGCTGGACGAGCAGTACTTC. Together with reference TRBV5-4 and TRBJ2-7, the CDR3 gives the full variable domain: ETGVTQSPTHLIKTRGQQVTLRCSSQSGHNTVSWYQQALGQGPQFIFQYYREEENGRGNFPPRFSGLQFPNYSSELNVNALELDDSALYLCASSLVGRGLDEQYFGPGTRLTVT.